Included here is one T cell receptor (beta chain) sequence, with context. Its target is unknown. The time point is: pre-sensitization, week 0. Treatment meaning: therapeutic diphenylcyclopropenone sensitization with weekly scalp DPC. These data originate in a study of human T cells and chemical hapten exposure. Whole-study context: Sensitization used 2% DPC on around 2 cm by around 2 cm upper inner arm skin.

CDR3 length: 14 amino acids. Trimming removed 6 bases from V and 5 bases from J; junction bases left unmatched: 8. CDR1 is KGHSH, CDR2 LQKENI, per germline. Regarding the study as a whole: No shift was seen in TCRs above 1 in 1000 frequency with DPC sensitization.

Original processing methods: Per-sample TCR counts ranged from about 23,224 to 690,600, median roughly 96,000. In TCRdb, the RACE reads were re-called with MiXCR into one record per CDR3 protein. It is TCRdb's table, rather than the study itself, that gives the V and J calls and clone size. The data contain about 110,000 distinct CDR3 sequences, about 12% of them seen just once; the ten biggest clones take up roughly 1.6%. The sequence was obtained from a woman aged 45-65 years with alopecia areata. Some clones in this sample may be carry-over from other donors' samples. The sequenced sample was whole blood, obtained in connection with sensitization to the hapten diphenylcyclopropenone (DPC). V and J are TRBV18 and TRBJ1-1; 8 bases align to TRBD1. CDR3 amino acids: CASSRRGLVTEAFF. In DNA form, the CDR3 reads TGTGCCAGCTCCCGCAGGGGGCTGGTTACTGAAGCTTTCTTT.